The subject of this entry is one T cell receptor (beta chain). These data originate in a study of blood T cell repertoires in COVID-19. Study details: COVID-19 samples from acute and convalescent phases originated in the United States, Italy and Spain. In each case, the material was cDNA or gDNA derived from T cells, B-cell-depleted T cells, or PBMCs.

Germline lookup yields CDR1 SGHVS and CDR2 FQNEAQ. The CDR3 loop spans 14 amino acids. The V end was cut by 5 bases, the J end by 7 bases, with 14 bases between. Authors' processing steps: Amplification from reference gene primers served as the basis for estimated nucleated cell counts. Here immunoSEQ multiplex PCR was the method, and the copy in TCRdb shows in-frame clones only, minus some. V and J calls and clone size are those listed in that table; D and trimming were worked out from the DNA. The repertoire holds some 170,000 clones, with 85% as singletons. The chain employs TRBV7-8 and TRBJ1-4; D might be TRBD1 (5 bases). The origin of this receptor is an older woman with acute or convalescent COVID-19. The sequenced sample consisted of peripheral blood. Here the CDR3 reads CASSPGGGSEKLFF. In DNA, the CDR3 is TGTGCCAGCAGCCCAGGCGGGGGTAGTGAAAAACTGTTTTTT.